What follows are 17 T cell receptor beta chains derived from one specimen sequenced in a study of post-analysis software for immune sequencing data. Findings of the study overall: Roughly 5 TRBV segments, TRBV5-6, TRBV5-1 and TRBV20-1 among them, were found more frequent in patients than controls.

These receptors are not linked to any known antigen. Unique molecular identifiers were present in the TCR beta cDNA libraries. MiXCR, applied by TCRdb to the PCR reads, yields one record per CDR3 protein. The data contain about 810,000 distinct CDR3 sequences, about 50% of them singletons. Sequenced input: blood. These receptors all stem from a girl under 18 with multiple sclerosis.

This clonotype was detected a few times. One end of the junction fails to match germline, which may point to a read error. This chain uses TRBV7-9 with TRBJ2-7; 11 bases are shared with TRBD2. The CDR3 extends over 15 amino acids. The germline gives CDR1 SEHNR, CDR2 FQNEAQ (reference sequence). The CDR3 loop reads CTSSLIAGGPYEQYF. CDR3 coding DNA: TGTACCAGCAGCTTAATAGCGGGGGGGCCCTACGAGCAGTACTTC.

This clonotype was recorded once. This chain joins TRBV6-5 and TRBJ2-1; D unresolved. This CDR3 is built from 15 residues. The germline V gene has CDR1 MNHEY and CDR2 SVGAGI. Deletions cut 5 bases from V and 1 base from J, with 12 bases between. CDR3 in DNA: TGTGCCAGCAGTGCTGACTGGGCATCCTACAATGAGCAGTTCTTC. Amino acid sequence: CASSADWASYNEQFF.

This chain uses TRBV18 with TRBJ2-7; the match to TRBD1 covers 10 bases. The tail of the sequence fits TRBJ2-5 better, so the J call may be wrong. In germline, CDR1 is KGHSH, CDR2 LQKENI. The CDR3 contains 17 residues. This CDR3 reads CASSPQPGTGAGETQYF. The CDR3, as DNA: TGTGCCAGCTCACCACAACCTGGGACAGGGGCGGGAGAGACCCAGTACTTC.

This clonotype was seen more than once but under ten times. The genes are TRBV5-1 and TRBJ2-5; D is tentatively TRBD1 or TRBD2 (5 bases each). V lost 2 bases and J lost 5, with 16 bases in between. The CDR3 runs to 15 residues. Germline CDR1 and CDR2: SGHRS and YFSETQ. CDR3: CASSLTRAGLETQYF. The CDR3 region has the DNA TGCGCCAGCAGCTTAACGAGGGCAGGGTTGGAGACCCAGTACTTC. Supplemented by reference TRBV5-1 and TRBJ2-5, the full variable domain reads KAGVTQTPRYLIKTRGQQVTLSCSPISGHRSVSWYQQTPGQGLQFLFEYFSETQRNKGNFPGRFSGRQFSNSRSEMNVSTLELGDSALYLCASSLTRAGLETQYFGPGTRLLVL.

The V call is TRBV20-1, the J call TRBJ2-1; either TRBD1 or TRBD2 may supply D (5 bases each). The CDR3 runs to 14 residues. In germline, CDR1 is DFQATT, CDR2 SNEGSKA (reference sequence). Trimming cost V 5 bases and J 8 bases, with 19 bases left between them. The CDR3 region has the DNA TGCAGTGCTCTTCCGGGACCCAAAGGTGATGAGCAGTTCTTC. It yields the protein CSALPGPKGDEQFF.

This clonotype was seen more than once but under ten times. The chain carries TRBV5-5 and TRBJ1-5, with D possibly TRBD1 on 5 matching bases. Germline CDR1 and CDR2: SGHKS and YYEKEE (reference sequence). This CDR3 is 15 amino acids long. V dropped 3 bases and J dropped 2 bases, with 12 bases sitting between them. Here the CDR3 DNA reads TGTGCCAGCAGCTCGGGACTCGTGGGCAATCAGCCCCAGCATTTT. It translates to CASSSGLVGNQPQHF.

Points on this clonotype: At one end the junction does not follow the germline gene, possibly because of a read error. CDR3 loop: CANSYGPGTGRQPQHF. The CDR3, as DNA: TGTGCCAACAGCTATGGTCCCGGGACAGGGAGGCAGCCCCAGCATTTT. This chain links TRBV5-5 with TRBJ1-5, with 9 nucleotides matching TRBD1. CDR3 length: 16 amino acids. Germline V gene lookup returns CDR1 SGHKS and CDR2 YYEKEE (reference sequence).

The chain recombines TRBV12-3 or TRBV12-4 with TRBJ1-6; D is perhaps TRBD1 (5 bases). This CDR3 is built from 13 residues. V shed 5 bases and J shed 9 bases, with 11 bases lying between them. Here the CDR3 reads CASSPKTASPLHF. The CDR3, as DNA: TGTGCCAGCAGTCCAAAGACAGCTTCACCCCTCCACTTT.

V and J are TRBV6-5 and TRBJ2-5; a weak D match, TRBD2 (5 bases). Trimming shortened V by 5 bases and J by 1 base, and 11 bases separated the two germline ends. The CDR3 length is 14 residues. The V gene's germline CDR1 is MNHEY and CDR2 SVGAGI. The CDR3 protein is CASSPLSGQETQYF. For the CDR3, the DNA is TGTGCCAGCAGTCCCTTGAGCGGCCAAGAGACCCAGTACTTC.

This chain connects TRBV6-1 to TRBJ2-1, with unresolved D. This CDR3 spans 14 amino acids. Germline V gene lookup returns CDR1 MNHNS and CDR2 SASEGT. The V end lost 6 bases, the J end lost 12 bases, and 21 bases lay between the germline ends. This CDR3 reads CASSPNHLGLRQFF. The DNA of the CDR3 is TGTGCCAGCAGCCCCAACCACCTAGGGTTGAGGCAGTTCTTC.

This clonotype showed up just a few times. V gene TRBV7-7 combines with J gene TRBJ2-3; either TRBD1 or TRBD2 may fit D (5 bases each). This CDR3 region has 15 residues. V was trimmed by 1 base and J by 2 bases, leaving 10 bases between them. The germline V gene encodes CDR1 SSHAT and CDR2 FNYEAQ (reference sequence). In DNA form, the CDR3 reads TGTGCCAGCAGCTTAGGGAAAGGGACCACAGATACGCAGTATTTT. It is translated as CASSLGKGTTDTQYF.

The CDR3 loop reads CSAPTGDRRIWTQYF. CDR3 in DNA: TGCAGTGCTCCGACTGGGGACAGGCGAATCTGGACCCAGTACTTC. The rearrangement links TRBV20-1 to TRBJ2-5, with 8 bases aligning to TRBD1. This CDR3 has 15 residues. Germline V gives CDR1 DFQATT, CDR2 SNEGSKA (reference sequence). Trimming removed 5 bases from V and 7 bases from J; junction bases left unmatched: 15.

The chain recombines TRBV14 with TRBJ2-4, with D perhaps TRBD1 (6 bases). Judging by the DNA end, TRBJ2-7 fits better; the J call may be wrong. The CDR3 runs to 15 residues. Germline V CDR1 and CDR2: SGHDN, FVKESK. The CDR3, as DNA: TGTGCCAGCAGCCCCGGCAAGGGACAACTATACGAGCAGTACTTC. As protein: CASSPGKGQLYEQYF.

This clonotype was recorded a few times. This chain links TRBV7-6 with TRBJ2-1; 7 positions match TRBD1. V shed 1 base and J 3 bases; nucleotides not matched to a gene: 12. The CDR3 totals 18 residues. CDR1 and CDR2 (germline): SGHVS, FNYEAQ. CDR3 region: CASSLVPGQSHLYNEQFF. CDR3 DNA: TGTGCCAGCAGCTTAGTTCCGGGACAGTCTCACCTCTACAATGAGCAGTTCTTC.

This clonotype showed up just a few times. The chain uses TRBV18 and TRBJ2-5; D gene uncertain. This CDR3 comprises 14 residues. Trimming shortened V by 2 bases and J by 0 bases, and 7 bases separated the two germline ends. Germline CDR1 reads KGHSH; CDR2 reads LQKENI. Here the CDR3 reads CASSPIGNQETQYF. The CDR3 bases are TGTGCCAGCTCACCAATCGGCAACCAAGAGACCCAGTACTTC.

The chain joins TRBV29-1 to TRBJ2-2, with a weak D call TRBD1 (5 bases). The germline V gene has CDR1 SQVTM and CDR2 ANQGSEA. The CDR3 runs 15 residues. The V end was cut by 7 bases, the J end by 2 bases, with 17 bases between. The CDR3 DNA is TGCAGCGCCAAAGGGCAGGGCCGAAACACCGGGGAGCTGTTTTTT. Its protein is CSAKGQGRNTGELFF.

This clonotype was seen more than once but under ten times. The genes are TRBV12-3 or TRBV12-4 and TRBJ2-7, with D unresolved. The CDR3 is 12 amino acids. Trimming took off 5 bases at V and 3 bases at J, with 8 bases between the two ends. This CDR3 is CASSVQVYEQYF. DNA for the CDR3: TGTGCCAGCAGTGTTCAGGTCTACGAGCAGTACTTC.